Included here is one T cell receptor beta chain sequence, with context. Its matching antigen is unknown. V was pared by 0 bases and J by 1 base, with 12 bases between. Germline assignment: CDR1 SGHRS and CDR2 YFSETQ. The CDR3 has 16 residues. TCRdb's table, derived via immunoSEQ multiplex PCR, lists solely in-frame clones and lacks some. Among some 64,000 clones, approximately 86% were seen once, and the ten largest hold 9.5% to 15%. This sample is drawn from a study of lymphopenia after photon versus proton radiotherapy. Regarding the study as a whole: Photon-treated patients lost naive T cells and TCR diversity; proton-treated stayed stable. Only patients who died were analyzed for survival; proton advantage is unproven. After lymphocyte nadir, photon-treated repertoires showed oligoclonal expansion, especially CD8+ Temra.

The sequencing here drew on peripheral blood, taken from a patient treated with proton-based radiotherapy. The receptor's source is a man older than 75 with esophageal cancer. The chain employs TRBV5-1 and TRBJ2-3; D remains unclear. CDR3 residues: CASSLGSAARTDTQYF. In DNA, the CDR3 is TGCGCCAGCAGCTTGGGGTCAGCCGCTCGCACAGATACGCAGTATTTT.